This T cell receptor beta chain was obtained from a study of shared clonotypes between healthy human individuals. Details on this clone: Antigen unknown.

Authors' processing steps: Junction-only immunoSEQ sequences carried no quality scores, so filtering differed. Here immunoSEQ multiplex PCR was the method, and the copy in TCRdb shows in-frame clones only, minus some. The DNA gave D and trimming, while V, J and clone size come from that table. The sample comprises about 1.5 million clones, roughly 98% of which are singletons, and about 0.45% rests with the top ten. Overall study findings and caveats: Rarefaction exposed incomplete sorted-subset sequencing despite large depth.

The origin of this receptor is a man aged 25 to 45 in good health. The sample comprised naive CD4+ T cells sorted from blood. The sample's subset: CD45RA+ positively selected.

The CDR3, as DNA: TGTGCCAGCAGTTCCGCCCCGGACAGCGAGCAGTACTTC. Protein product: CASSSAPDSEQYF. V usage is TRBV27 and J usage is TRBJ2-7; D might be TRBD1 (6 bases). Germline values: CDR1 MNHEY, CDR2 SMNVEV (reference sequence). The CDR3 has 13 residues. V was pared by 4 bases and J by 6 bases, with 13 bases between.